These T cell receptor beta chains were read from a single sample in a study of cytomegalovirus exposure and HLA in healthy donors. The repertoire was sequenced with immunoSEQ multiplex PCR; TCRdb's copy has only in-frame clones and lacks some. The sample lists fewer than 300,000 clones; approximately 90% were seen once. Sequencing used PBMCs. All receptors derive from a woman under 30 in good health and CMV-seronegative. CDR3s include the opening cysteine and the closing phenylalanine or tryptophan. A D gene is named only where the DNA matches it firmly. A row's size may be missing; if present it is once, few, many or a size class.

DNA: TGCGCCAGCAGCTTGGAAGGACAGGGAGGTTACGAGCAGTACTTC; CDR3: CASSLEGQGGYEQYF; size: -; D: TRBD1; V: TRBV5-1; J: TRBJ2-7
DNA: TGTGCCAGCAGGGGACAGGCCGACGGGCAGTTCTTC; CDR3: CASRGQADGQFF; size: once; D: TRBD1; V: TRBV28; J: TRBJ2-1
DNA: TGTGCCAGCAGCCTCGATACAGGACAGGTTGGCGAGCAGTACTTC; CDR3: CASSLDTGQVGEQYF; size: once; D: TRBD1; V: TRBV6-5; J: TRBJ2-7
DNA: TGTGCCAGCTCCCGCATACCGACAGGGGGTCTAGTGGATGGCTACACCTTC; CDR3: CASSRIPTGGLVDGYTF; size: -; D: TRBD1; V: TRBV18; J: TRBJ1-2
DNA: TGTGCCAGCTCACCGATGGGACAGGGGACTGAAGCTTTCTTT; CDR3: CASSPMGQGTEAFF; size: few; D: TRBD1; V: TRBV18; J: TRBJ1-1
DNA: TGTGCCAGCAGGACCCGGGGTCCGAATTCACCCCTCCACTTT; CDR3: CASRTRGPNSPLHF; size: -; D: -; V: TRBV27; J: TRBJ1-6
DNA: TGTGCCAGCAGTTGGGACAGGGGGTCCAACGAGCAGTACTTC; CDR3: CASSWDRGSNEQYF; size: few; D: TRBD1; V: TRBV28; J: TRBJ2-7
DNA: TGTGCCAGCACTACGGGGATCCCCGGGGAGACCCAGTACTTC; CDR3: CASTTGIPGETQYF; size: -; D: -; V: TRBV6-6; J: TRBJ2-5
DNA: TGTGCCAGCAGCCTACTAGCGGGAGGGTTGAATGAGCAGTTCTTC; CDR3: CASSLLAGGLNEQFF; size: once; D: TRBD2; V: TRBV11-1; J: TRBJ2-1
DNA: TGTGCCAGCAGCCTGGTCGAGGAGATTAGGACCGGGGAGCTGTTTTTT; CDR3: CASSLVEEIRTGELFF; size: -; D: -; V: TRBV9; J: TRBJ2-2
DNA: TGTGCCACCAGCAGAGGGGGACAGGGTGGCACCGGGGAGCTGTTTTTT; CDR3: CATSRGGQGGTGELFF; size: -; D: TRBD1; V: TRBV15; J: TRBJ2-2
DNA: TGCGCCAGCTCCGCCGGGACAGGGGAAAACACTGAAGCTTTCTTT; CDR3: CASSAGTGENTEAFF; size: -; D: TRBD1; V: TRBV5-1; J: TRBJ1-1
DNA: TGTGCCAGCGGACCGGGGGGGAATCAGCCCCAGCATTTT; CDR3: CASGPGGNQPQHF; size: -; D: -; V: TRBV28; J: TRBJ1-5
DNA: TGTGCCTGGAGTTCTGGCCTAGCGGTAGTTGTTTTGTTCTTC; CDR3: CAWSSGLAVVVLFF; size: -; D: TRBD2; V: TRBV30; J: TRBJ2-1
DNA: TGTGCCAGCAGCTTAAATCACATCAATCAGCCCCAGCATTTT; CDR3: CASSLNHINQPQHF; size: -; D: -; V: TRBV5-6; J: TRBJ1-5
DNA: TGTGCCACCAAAGGCGGATTGAACACTGAAGCTTTCTTT; CDR3: CATKGGLNTEAFF; size: -; D: -; V: TRBV6-1; J: TRBJ1-1
DNA: TGTGCCAGCTCTTGGGCAAGCCCCTACGAGCAGTACTTC; CDR3: CASSWASPYEQYF; size: once; D: -; V: TRBV28; J: TRBJ2-7
DNA: TGTGCCAGCTCACCAATGGGCTCCCTCCAAAAAGAGCAGTACTTC; CDR3: CASSPMGSLQKEQYF; size: -; D: -; V: TRBV18; J: TRBJ2-7
DNA: TGTGCCAGCAGCCCCTCCAGGGCGGAGGGCGGGGAGCTGTTTTTT; CDR3: CASSPSRAEGGELFF; size: few; D: -; V: TRBV4-2; J: TRBJ2-2
DNA: TGTGCCACCCTCCCACCGGGGAGCACAGATACGCAGTATTTT; CDR3: CATLPPGSTDTQYF; size: -; D: -; V: TRBV15; J: TRBJ2-3
DNA: TGTGCCAGCAGCCCCAGGGGGCGCCTTTTCGGTGAGCAGTTCTTC; CDR3: CASSPRGRLFGEQFF; size: -; D: TRBD1; V: TRBV7-8; J: TRBJ2-1
DNA: TGTGCCAGCAGCCCCGAGCTGATCTACGAGCAGTACTTC; CDR3: CASSPELIYEQYF; size: -; D: -; V: TRBV7-9; J: TRBJ2-7
DNA: TGCGCCAGCAGCTTGGCTAGTGGGGGCTCTAGCTCCTACGAGCAGTACTTC; CDR3: CASSLASGGSSSYEQYF; size: -; D: -; V: TRBV5-1; J: TRBJ2-7
DNA: TGTGCCAGAACAGGTCCCTACGAGCAGTACTTC; CDR3: CARTGPYEQYF; size: -; D: -; V: TRBV6-1; J: TRBJ2-7
DNA: TGCGCCAGCAGCCCAAGACAGGGGGCCACCGCCGATTCTGGGGCCAACGTCCTGACTTTC; CDR3: CASSPRQGATADSGANVLTF; size: once; D: TRBD1; V: TRBV5-1; J: TRBJ2-6
DNA: TGTGCCAGCAGTGAATACAGGGTGGGGGGAAACACCATATATTTT; CDR3: CASSEYRVGGNTIYF; size: -; D: -; V: TRBV25-1; J: TRBJ1-3
DNA: TGTGCCAGCAGCGTGCCCCGGACAGATTCGACCTTGAACACCGGGGAGCTGTTTTTT; CDR3: CASSVPRTDSTLNTGELFF; size: -; D: -; V: TRBV9; J: TRBJ2-2
DNA: TGTGCCAGCAGCCCCCGGAGCGGGAGGGATGCCGGGGAGCTGTTTTTT; CDR3: CASSPRSGRDAGELFF; size: -; D: TRBD2; V: TRBV9; J: TRBJ2-2
DNA: TGTGCCAGCAGTTTTGGGCAGGGGGCCGGTCAGCCCCAGCATTTT; CDR3: CASSFGQGAGQPQHF; size: few; D: TRBD1; V: TRBV27; J: TRBJ1-5
DNA: TGTGCCAGCAGCTTTTCTAGCGGGGTCTCAGAGACCCAGTACTTC; CDR3: CASSFSSGVSETQYF; size: -; D: TRBD2; V: TRBV5-4; J: TRBJ2-5
DNA: TGTGCCAGCAGCGTAGAGGGACAGGGAAACGAGCAGTTCTTC; CDR3: CASSVEGQGNEQFF; size: -; D: TRBD1; V: TRBV9; J: TRBJ2-1
DNA: TGTGCCAGCAGTCCACTAGCGGGGGGGAATGAGCAGTTCTTC; CDR3: CASSPLAGGNEQFF; size: -; D: TRBD2; V: TRBV7-6; J: TRBJ2-1
DNA: TGTGCCAGCAGTCGGGACAGAGCTAACTATGGCTACACCTTC; CDR3: CASSRDRANYGYTF; size: -; D: TRBD1; V: TRBV27; J: TRBJ1-2
DNA: TGTGCCAGCAGTTCCGGGACAGGGGGAATTCAAGGGTCACCCCTCCACTTT; CDR3: CASSSGTGGIQGSPLHF; size: -; D: TRBD1; V: TRBV28; J: TRBJ1-6
DNA: TGTGCCAGTAGTGAACAGGGGTTCGAAGAGACCCAGTACTTC; CDR3: CASSEQGFEETQYF; size: -; D: TRBD1; V: TRBV19; J: TRBJ2-5
DNA: TGTGCCAGCAGTTTATTCAATCTCGGCGGGACCATAGGGGGCAATCAGCCCCAGCATTTT; CDR3: CASSLFNLGGTIGGNQPQHF; size: -; D: -; V: TRBV28; J: TRBJ1-5
DNA: TGTGCCAGTCATGGACAGCGGGAGACAGATGAGCAGTTCTTC; CDR3: CASHGQRETDEQFF; size: once; D: TRBD2; V: TRBV19; J: TRBJ2-1
DNA: TGTGCCTTTCGACGTAGGGGGCAGGCTCTGTACGAGCAGTACTTC; CDR3: CAFRRRGQALYEQYF; size: -; D: TRBD1; V: TRBV30; J: TRBJ2-7
DNA: TGTGCCAGCAGCTCGGTTGGGGGCGTCGAGGCCGGGGAGCTGTTTTTT; CDR3: CASSSVGGVEAGELFF; size: -; D: -; V: TRBV7-6; J: TRBJ2-2
DNA: TGCGCCAGCAGCTTGGACACCTCGGGCACCGGGGAGCTGTTTTTT; CDR3: CASSLDTSGTGELFF; size: -; D: -; V: TRBV5-1; J: TRBJ2-2
DNA: TGTGCCAGCAGCTTCCGGGACAGGGACTATGGACGCGGCTACACCTTC; CDR3: CASSFRDRDYGRGYTF; size: -; D: TRBD1; V: TRBV11-2; J: TRBJ1-2
DNA: TGTGCCAGCAAAGGGGGCCTGCTCCACACCTTC; CDR3: CASKGGLLHTF; size: -; D: TRBD1; V: TRBV28; J: TRBJ1-2
DNA: TGTGCCAGCACTGAGACTAGCGGGGGGTACGAGCAGTACTTC; CDR3: CASTETSGGYEQYF; size: -; D: TRBD2; V: TRBV2; J: TRBJ2-7
DNA: TGCGCCAGCAGCCAGACGACAGGGCCAGAGACCCAGTACTTC; CDR3: CASSQTTGPETQYF; size: -; D: TRBD1; V: TRBV4-1; J: TRBJ2-5
DNA: TGCGCCAGCAGCCACGATCGCCTCACCGGGACTAGCGTATACAATGAGCAGTTCTTC; CDR3: CASSHDRLTGTSVYNEQFF; size: few; D: TRBD2; V: TRBV4-1; J: TRBJ2-1
DNA: TGTGCCAGCAGCCGAGAACAGGAGATGACCTATGGCTACACCTTC; CDR3: CASSREQEMTYGYTF; size: once; D: -; V: TRBV5-4; J: TRBJ1-2
DNA: TGCGCCAGCAGCTACAGCGCGGACAGGGGGCTCACTGAAGCTTTCTTT; CDR3: CASSYSADRGLTEAFF; size: -; D: TRBD1; V: TRBV5-1; J: TRBJ1-1
DNA: TGTGCCAGCAGCTTTCTGTTGGTGGCCGGGCAGGGAACTGAAGCTTTCTTT; CDR3: CASSFLLVAGQGTEAFF; size: -; D: -; V: TRBV5-6; J: TRBJ1-1
DNA: TGTGCCAGCAGCTTAGCCAGGATCCCCGGGGAGCTGTTTTTT; CDR3: CASSLARIPGELFF; size: -; D: -; V: TRBV7-9; J: TRBJ2-2
DNA: TGTGCCAGCAGCGATTGGAGGGTTAGCGGGAATAATGAGCAGTTCTTC; CDR3: CASSDWRVSGNNEQFF; size: -; D: TRBD2; V: TRBV7-2; J: TRBJ2-1
DNA: TGTGCCAGCAGTTTATCGACCACGGGTAACTATGGCTACACCTTC; CDR3: CASSLSTTGNYGYTF; size: few; D: -; V: TRBV28; J: TRBJ1-2
DNA: TGCGCCAGCAGTCCGTGGCCTCTTGACAATGAGCAGTTCTTC; CDR3: CASSPWPLDNEQFF; size: -; D: -; V: TRBV10-2; J: TRBJ2-1
DNA: TGTGCCTGGAGAGCGGGGGCTTTTTCACCCCTCCACTTT; CDR3: CAWRAGAFSPLHF; size: -; D: -; V: TRBV30; J: TRBJ1-6
DNA: TGTGCCAGCAGTTTAGCACAGTGGGTTGAGGGCTACACCTTC; CDR3: CASSLAQWVEGYTF; size: -; D: -; V: TRBV28; J: TRBJ1-2
DNA: TGTGCCAGCAGCCTCGGGGGTGGGTCTGAAGCTTTCTTT; CDR3: CASSLGGGSEAFF; size: few; D: -; V: TRBV11-2; J: TRBJ1-1
DNA: TGTGCCAGCAGTGCCCGGGACTACCTTAATGAGCAGTTCTTC; CDR3: CASSARDYLNEQFF; size: -; D: TRBD2; V: TRBV6-1; J: TRBJ2-1
DNA: TGTGCCTGGAGTCTATACTTTGCAGGCGAGCAGTACTTC; CDR3: CAWSLYFAGEQYF; size: -; D: -; V: TRBV30; J: TRBJ2-7
DNA: TGTGCCTGGAGTTACGAGGGACAGGGGATTAATGAAAAACTGTTTTTT; CDR3: CAWSYEGQGINEKLFF; size: -; D: TRBD1; V: TRBV30; J: TRBJ1-4
DNA: TGTGCCAGCAGCTTAGGGTGGACAGGTCAATCCTACGAGCAGTACTTC; CDR3: CASSLGWTGQSYEQYF; size: -; D: TRBD1; V: TRBV7-8; J: TRBJ2-7